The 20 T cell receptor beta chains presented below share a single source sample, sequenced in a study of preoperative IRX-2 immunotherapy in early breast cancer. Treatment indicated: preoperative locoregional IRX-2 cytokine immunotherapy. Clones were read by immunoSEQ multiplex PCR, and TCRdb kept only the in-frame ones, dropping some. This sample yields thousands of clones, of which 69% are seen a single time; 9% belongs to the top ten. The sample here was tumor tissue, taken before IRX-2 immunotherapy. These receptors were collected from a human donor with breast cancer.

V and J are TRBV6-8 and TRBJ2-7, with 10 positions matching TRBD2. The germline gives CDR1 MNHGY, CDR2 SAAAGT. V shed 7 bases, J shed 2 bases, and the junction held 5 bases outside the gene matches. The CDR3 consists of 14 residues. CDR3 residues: CASTRAGGPYEQYF. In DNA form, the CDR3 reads TGTGCCAGCACCCGAGCGGGAGGGCCCTACGAGCAGTACTTC.

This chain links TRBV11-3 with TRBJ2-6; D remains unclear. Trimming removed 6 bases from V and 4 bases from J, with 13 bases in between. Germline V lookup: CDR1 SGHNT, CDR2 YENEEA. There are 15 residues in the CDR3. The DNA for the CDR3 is TGTGCCAGCAGTTACTCAGCGACGGGGGCCAACGTCCTGACTTTC. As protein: CASSYSATGANVLTF. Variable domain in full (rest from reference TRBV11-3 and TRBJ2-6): EAGVVQSPRYKIIEKKQPVAFWCNPISGHNTLYWYLQNLGQGPELLIRYENEEAVDDSQLPKDRFSAERLKGVDSTLKIQPAELGDSAVYLCASSYSATGANVLTFGAGSRLTVL.

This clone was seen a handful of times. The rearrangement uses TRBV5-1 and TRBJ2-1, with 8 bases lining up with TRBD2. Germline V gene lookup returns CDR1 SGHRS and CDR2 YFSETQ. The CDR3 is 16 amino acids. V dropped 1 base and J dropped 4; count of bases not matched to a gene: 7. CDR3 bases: TGCGCCAGCAGCTTGACCGGGAGGGTCATATACAATGAGCAGTTCTTC. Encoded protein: CASSLTGRVIYNEQFF.

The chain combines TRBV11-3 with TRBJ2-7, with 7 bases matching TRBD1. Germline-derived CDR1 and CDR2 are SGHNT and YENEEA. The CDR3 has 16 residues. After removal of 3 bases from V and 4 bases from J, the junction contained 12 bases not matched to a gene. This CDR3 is CASSFHRGQRDYEQYF. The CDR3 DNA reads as TGTGCCAGCAGCTTCCACAGGGGACAAAGGGATTACGAGCAGTACTTC. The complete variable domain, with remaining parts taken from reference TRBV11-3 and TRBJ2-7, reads EAGVVQSPRYKIIEKKQPVAFWCNPISGHNTLYWYLQNLGQGPELLIRYENEEAVDDSQLPKDRFSAERLKGVDSTLKIQPAELGDSAVYLCASSFHRGQRDYEQYFGPGTRLTVT.

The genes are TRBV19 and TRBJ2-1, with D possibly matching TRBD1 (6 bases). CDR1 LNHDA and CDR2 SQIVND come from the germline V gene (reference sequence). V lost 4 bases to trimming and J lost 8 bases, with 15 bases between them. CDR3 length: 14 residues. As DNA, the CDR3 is TGTGCCAGTAGTACCCAGGGGTTTCACGATGAGCAGTTCTTC. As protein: CASSTQGFHDEQFF.

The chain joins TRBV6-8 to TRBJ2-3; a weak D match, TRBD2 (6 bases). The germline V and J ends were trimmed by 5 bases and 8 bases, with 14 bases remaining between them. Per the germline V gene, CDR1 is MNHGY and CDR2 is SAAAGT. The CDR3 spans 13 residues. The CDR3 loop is CASSKRLGVTQYF. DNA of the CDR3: TGTGCCAGCAGTAAGAGACTAGGGGTTACGCAGTATTTT.

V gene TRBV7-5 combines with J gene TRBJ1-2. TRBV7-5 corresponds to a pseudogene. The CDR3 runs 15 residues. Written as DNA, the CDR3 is TGTGCCAGCCGCCTGGCTCCGGGGCCGCCTTTCGGCTACACCTTC. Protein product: CASRLAPGPPFGYTF.

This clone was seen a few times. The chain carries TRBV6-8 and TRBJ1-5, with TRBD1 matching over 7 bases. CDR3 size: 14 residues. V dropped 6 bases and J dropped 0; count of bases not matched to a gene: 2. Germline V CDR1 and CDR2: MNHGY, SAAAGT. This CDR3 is CASRTGFSNQPQHF. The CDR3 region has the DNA TGTGCCAGCAGGACAGGGTTTAGCAATCAGCCCCAGCATTTT.

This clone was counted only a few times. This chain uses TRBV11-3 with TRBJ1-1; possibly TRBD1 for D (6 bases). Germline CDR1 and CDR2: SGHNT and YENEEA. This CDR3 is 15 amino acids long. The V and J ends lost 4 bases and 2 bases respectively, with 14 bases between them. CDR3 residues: CASSWKRGVNTEAFF. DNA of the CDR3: TGTGCCAGCAGCTGGAAGAGGGGGGTTAACACTGAAGCTTTCTTT. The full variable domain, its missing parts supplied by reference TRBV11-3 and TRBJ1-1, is EAGVVQSPRYKIIEKKQPVAFWCNPISGHNTLYWYLQNLGQGPELLIRYENEEAVDDSQLPKDRFSAERLKGVDSTLKIQPAELGDSAVYLCASSWKRGVNTEAFFGQGTRLTVV.

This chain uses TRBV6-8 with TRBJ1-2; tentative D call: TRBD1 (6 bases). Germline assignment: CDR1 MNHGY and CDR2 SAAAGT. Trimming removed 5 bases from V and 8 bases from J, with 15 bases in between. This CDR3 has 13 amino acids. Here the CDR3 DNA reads TGTGCCAGCAGTGACCGACTCGGGGGCGGCTACACCTTC. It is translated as CASSDRLGGGYTF.

The CDR3 nucleotides are TGTGCCAGCTCATCGACAGGGCGGGACGGGGAGCTGTTTTTT. The encoded protein is CASSSTGRDGELFF. The V gene is TRBV18, the J gene TRBJ2-2; TRBD1 is a possible D gene (7 bases). Germline lookup yields CDR1 KGHSH and CDR2 LQKENI. This CDR3 spans 14 amino acids. V was shortened by 5 bases and J by 7 bases, with 14 bases between the two germline ends.

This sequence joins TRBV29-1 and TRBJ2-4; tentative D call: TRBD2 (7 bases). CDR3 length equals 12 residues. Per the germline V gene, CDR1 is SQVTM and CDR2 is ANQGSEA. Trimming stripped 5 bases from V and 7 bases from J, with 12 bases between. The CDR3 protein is CSVLGGVNIQYF. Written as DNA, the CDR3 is TGCAGCGTTCTAGGGGGGGTGAACATTCAGTACTTC. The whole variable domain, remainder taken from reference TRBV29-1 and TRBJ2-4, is SAVISQKPSRDICQRGTSLTIQCQVDSQVTMMFWYRQQPGQSLTLIATANQGSEATYESGFVIDKFPISRPNLTFSTLTVSNMSPEDSSIYLCSVLGGVNIQYFGAGTRLSVL.

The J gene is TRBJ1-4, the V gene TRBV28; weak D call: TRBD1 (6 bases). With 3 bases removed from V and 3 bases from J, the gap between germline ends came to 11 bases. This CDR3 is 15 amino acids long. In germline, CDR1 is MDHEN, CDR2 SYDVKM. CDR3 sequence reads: CASSLGGLANEKLFF. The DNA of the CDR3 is TGTGCCAGCAGTTTGGGGGGGCTGGCTAATGAAAAACTGTTTTTT.

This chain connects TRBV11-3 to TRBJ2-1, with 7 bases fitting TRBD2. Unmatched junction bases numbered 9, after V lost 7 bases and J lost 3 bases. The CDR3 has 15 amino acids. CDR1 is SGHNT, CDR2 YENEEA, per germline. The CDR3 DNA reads TGTGCCAGCACCCGGGTGAGCGGGGTCTACAATGAGCAGTTCTTC. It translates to CASTRVSGVYNEQFF.

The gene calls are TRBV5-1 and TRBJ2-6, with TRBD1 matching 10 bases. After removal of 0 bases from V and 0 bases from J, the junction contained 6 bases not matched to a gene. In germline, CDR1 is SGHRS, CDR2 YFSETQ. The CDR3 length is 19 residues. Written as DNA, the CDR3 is TGCGCCAGCAGCTTGGCTGCCGGGACAGGGGACTCTGGGGCCAACGTCCTGACTTTC. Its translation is CASSLAAGTGDSGANVLTF.

The CDR3 here is CASSVQRGSGSGNTIYF. The CDR3 region has the DNA TGTGCCAGCAGCGTACAGCGGGGCTCGGGCTCTGGAAACACCATATATTTT. This rearrangement joins TRBV11-3 to TRBJ1-3; D might be TRBD1 (5 bases). The CDR3 has 17 amino acids. Germline CDR1 and CDR2: SGHNT and YENEEA. With 5 bases removed from V and 0 bases from J, the gap between germline ends came to 17 bases.

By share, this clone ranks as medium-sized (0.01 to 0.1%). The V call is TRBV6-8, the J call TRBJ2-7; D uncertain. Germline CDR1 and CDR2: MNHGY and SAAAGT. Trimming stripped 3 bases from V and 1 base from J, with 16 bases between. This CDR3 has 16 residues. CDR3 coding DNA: TGTGCCAGCAGTTATCCCCTGATTGGGTCTTCCTACGAGCAGTACTTC. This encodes CASSYPLIGSSYEQYF.

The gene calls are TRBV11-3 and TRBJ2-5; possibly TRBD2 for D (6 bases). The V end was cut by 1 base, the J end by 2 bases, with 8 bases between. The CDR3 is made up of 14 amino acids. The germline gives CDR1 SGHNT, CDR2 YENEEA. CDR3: CASSLVGTQETQYF. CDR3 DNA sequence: TGTGCCAGCAGCTTAGTCGGGACTCAAGAGACCCAGTACTTC.

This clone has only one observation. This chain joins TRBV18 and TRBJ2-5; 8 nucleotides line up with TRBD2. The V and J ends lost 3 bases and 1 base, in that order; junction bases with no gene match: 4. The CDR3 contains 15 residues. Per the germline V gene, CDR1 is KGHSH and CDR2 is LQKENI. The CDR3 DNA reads TGTGCCAGCTCACCCCGGCGGGGGGCCCAAGAGACCCAGTACTTC. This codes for CASSPRRGAQETQYF.

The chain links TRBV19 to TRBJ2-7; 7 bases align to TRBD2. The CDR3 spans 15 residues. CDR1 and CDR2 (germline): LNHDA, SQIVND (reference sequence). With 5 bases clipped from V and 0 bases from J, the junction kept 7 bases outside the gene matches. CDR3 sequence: CASSSRSGVSYEQYF. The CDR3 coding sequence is TGTGCCAGTAGTTCACGGAGCGGGGTCTCCTACGAGCAGTACTTC.